This entry concerns a single TCR beta chain. What it binds is unknown. Exclusion of a patient followed from autoimmune disease history or systemic immunosuppression. The CDR3 runs to 18 residues. With 0 bases removed from V and 1 base from J, the gap between germline ends came to 18 bases. Germline V gene sequence: CDR1 SGDLS, CDR2 YYNGEE. The data belong to a study of OX40 agonist ivuxolimab in advanced cancers. Study results and caveats: Researchers did not establish what antigens the expanded peripheral T cells target. At 0.1 to 3.0 mg/kg and by week 6, CD4+ and CD8+ T cells in the blood had expanded clonally.

The repertoire was sequenced with immunoSEQ multiplex PCR; TCRdb's copy has only in-frame clones and lacks some. This sample yields nearly 65,000 clones, of which approximately 91% are seen a single time; roughly 4% belongs to the top ten. The sequences come from CD4+ or CD8+ T cells sorted from blood, collected in a trial of the OX40 agonist ivuxolimab. V usage is TRBV9 and J usage is TRBJ2-3, with D perhaps being TRBD1 or TRBD2 (5 bases each). The TCR was taken from an adult with an advanced solid tumor such as melanoma, head and neck, liver or kidney cancer. The CDR3 loop reads CASSVVMWPRDGTDTQYF. In DNA form, the CDR3 reads TGTGCCAGCAGCGTAGTTATGTGGCCCCGGGACGGCACAGATACGCAGTATTTT.